Presented here are 22 T cell receptor beta chains from one specimen sequenced in a study of blood T cell repertoires in COVID-19. Profiling relied on immunoSEQ multiplex PCR, and the TCRdb table lists in-frame clones only, not all of them. The table includes under 200,000 clones, around 79% detected once. Sequencing was done on a sample of PBMCs or T cells enriched from blood (not recorded which). These receptors were taken from a middle-aged man who had recovered from COVID-19.

The chain combines TRBV3-1 (or the pseudogene TRBV3-2) with TRBJ1-6; 8 nucleotides match TRBD1. The CDR3 runs 17 residues. Germline V gene sequence: CDR1 LGHDT, CDR2 YNNKEL (reference sequence). Trimming at V came to 0 bases and at J to 6 bases, leaving 7 bases not matched to a gene. The DNA for the CDR3 is TGTGCCAGCAGCCAAGATTGGGGGACAGGAACTAATTCACCCCTCCACTTT. Translated, it gives CASSQDWGTGTNSPLHF.

This clone was seen a single time. The chain employs TRBV7-2 and TRBJ2-4; TRBD2 aligns across 10 bases. The V gene end was trimmed by 2 bases and the J gene end by 5 bases; junction bases not matched to a gene: 3. Per germline, CDR1 SGHTA and CDR2 FQGNSA. The CDR3 has 15 residues. The CDR3 DNA sequence: TGTGCCAGCAGCTTAACTAGCGGGACGGAAAACATTCAGTACTTC. It codes for CASSLTSGTENIQYF.

The genes are TRBV30 and TRBJ1-4; TRBD1 matches 8 bases. This CDR3 comprises 12 residues. The V and J ends lost 5 bases and 5 bases, in that order; junction bases with no gene match: 1. In germline, CDR1 is GTSNPN, CDR2 SVGIG (reference sequence). CDR3 DNA: TGTGCCTGGCGGACAGGGAATGAAAAACTGTTTTTT. Amino acid sequence: CAWRTGNEKLFF.

Regarding this clone: Other DNA sequences within the sample encode an identical CDR3. V is TRBV29-1 and J is TRBJ2-7; 8 bases map to TRBD1. CDR1 SQVTM and CDR2 ANQGSEA come from the germline V gene. The CDR3 contains 13 residues. J lost 3 bases, V lost 1 base, and 2 bases had no gene match. CDR3 residues: CSVEAQGGYEQYF. The CDR3 nucleotides read TGCAGCGTTGAAGCACAGGGGGGCTACGAGCAGTACTTC.

J is TRBJ1-2 and V is TRBV7-9, with D unclear. Trimming pared 0 bases from V and 4 bases from J, leaving 12 bases between. Per the germline V gene, CDR1 is SEHNR and CDR2 is FQNEAQ (reference sequence). The CDR3 spans 15 residues. In DNA form, the CDR3 reads TGTGCCAGCAGCTTAGCGGAAACAGCAAGCTATGGCTACACCTTC. Translation gives CASSLAETASYGYTF.

The genes are TRBV7-2 and TRBJ2-1, with 7 bases matching TRBD2. This CDR3 comprises 16 residues. After removal of 4 bases from V and 1 base from J, the junction contained 7 bases not matched to a gene. Germline CDR1 SGHTA, CDR2 FQGNSA. This CDR3 is CASSSRGAGSYNEQFF. CDR3 sequence (DNA): TGTGCCAGCAGCTCAAGGGGAGCGGGGTCCTACAATGAGCAGTTCTTC.

The V gene is TRBV24-1, the J gene TRBJ2-5; TRBD2 might be the D (6 bases). CDR3 length equals 15 residues. V shed 0 bases and J shed 4 bases, with 11 bases lying between them. Germline CDR1 reads KGHDR; CDR2 reads SFDVKD. The CDR3 DNA follows: TGTGCCACCAGTGATTTGCTCGGGGGAAGAGAGACCCAGTACTTC. This codes for CATSDLLGGRETQYF.

There are a few counts of this clone. The rearrangement links TRBV5-1 to TRBJ1-4; 7 bases align to TRBD1. J was trimmed by 3 bases and V by 4 bases; bases with no gene match: 9. This CDR3 region has 16 residues. CDR1 and CDR2 (germline): SGHRS, YFSETQ. The CDR3 DNA follows: TGCGCCAGCAGCATAGACAGGGCCAGCCCTAATGAAAAACTGTTTTTT. As protein: CASSIDRASPNEKLFF.

This clone was observed a single time. V is TRBV7-9 and J is TRBJ1-1; D is uncertain. Trimming stripped 3 bases from V and 1 base from J, with 9 bases between. This CDR3 spans 14 amino acids. Germline V gives CDR1 SEHNR, CDR2 FQNEAQ (reference sequence). DNA of the CDR3: TGTGCCAGCAGCTTCAGTATCTCGAACACTGAAGCTTTCTTT. Translated: CASSFSISNTEAFF.

About this clone itself: This sample also contains other DNA sequences that code for the same CDR3. This chain links TRBV18 with TRBJ2-2; 7 bases line up with TRBD1. Germline assignment: CDR1 KGHSH and CDR2 LQKENI. The CDR3 length is 15 residues. The V gene end was trimmed by 2 bases and the J gene end by 1 base; junction bases not matched to a gene: 1. The CDR3 region is CASSPRTGNTGELFF. DNA of the CDR3: TGTGCCAGCTCACCAAGGACAGGGAACACCGGGGAGCTGTTTTTT.

CDR3 in amino acids: CASSKSWGGPNTEAFF. The CDR3 DNA sequence: TGTGCCAGCAGCAAATCCTGGGGGGGACCGAACACTGAAGCTTTCTTT. The chain carries TRBV11-2 and TRBJ1-1; maybe TRBD1 (5 bases). Trimming shortened V by 5 bases and J by 1 base, and 17 bases separated the two germline ends. From germline, CDR1 is SGHAT and CDR2 FQNNGV. The CDR3 runs to 16 residues.

The V gene is TRBV24-1, the J gene TRBJ1-2; 7 bases map to TRBD1. CDR1 is KGHDR and CDR2 is SFDVKD in the germline V gene. Trimming took 9 bases from V and 4 from J; bases not matched to a gene: 7. The CDR3 has 13 residues. CDR3 residues: CATAHRGLYGYTF. CDR3 coding DNA: TGTGCCACCGCTCACAGGGGACTCTATGGCTACACCTTC.

This chain connects TRBV19 to TRBJ1-6; 8 bases align to TRBD1. There are 15 residues in the CDR3. Trimming at V came to 5 bases and at J to 6 bases, leaving 6 bases not matched to a gene. Germline CDR1 and CDR2: LNHDA and SQIVND (reference sequence). The CDR3: CASSDLQGGNSPLHF. Written as DNA, the CDR3 is TGTGCCAGTAGTGATTTACAGGGGGGTAATTCACCCCTCCACTTT.

V usage is TRBV27 and J usage is TRBJ2-1, with TRBD2 matching over 12 bases. With 4 bases clipped from V and 7 bases from J, the junction kept 8 bases outside the gene matches. The germline V gene encodes CDR1 MNHEY and CDR2 SMNVEV (reference sequence). This CDR3 is 16 amino acids long. In DNA, the CDR3 is TGTGCCAGCAGTTCCACGACTAGCGGGAGATTAAATGAGCAGTTCTTC. Translated: CASSSTTSGRLNEQFF.

This chain connects TRBV5-6 to TRBJ2-3, with D unresolved. V was shortened by 2 bases and J by 0 bases, with 4 bases between the two germline ends. Germline assignment: CDR1 SGHDT and CDR2 YYEEEE. This CDR3 comprises 13 residues. CDR3 in amino acids: CASSFGSTDTQYF. The DNA for the CDR3 is TGTGCCAGCAGCTTCGGTAGCACAGATACGCAGTATTTT.

J is TRBJ1-2 and V is TRBV5-1; maybe TRBD1 (6 bases). The CDR3 length is 13 residues. The germline V gene encodes CDR1 SGHRS and CDR2 YFSETQ. V was cut by 4 bases and J by 2 bases, with 9 bases left in between. CDR3 sequence reads: CASSATGNYGYTF. CDR3 bases: TGCGCCAGCAGCGCTACAGGGAACTATGGCTACACCTTC. Drawing the rest from reference TRBV5-1 and TRBJ1-2, the complete variable domain is KAGVTQTPRYLIKTRGQQVTLSCSPISGHRSVSWYQQTPGQGLQFLFEYFSETQRNKGNFPGRFSGRQFSNSRSEMNVSTLELGDSALYLCASSATGNYGYTFGSGTRLTVV.

The genes are TRBV20-1 and TRBJ2-1; 7 bases map to TRBD1. CDR1 and CDR2 from the germline V gene are DFQATT and SNEGSKA (reference sequence). This CDR3 region has 11 residues. The V segment lost 6 bases and the J segment 9 bases; nucleotides outside the gene matches: 5. CDR3 loop: CSAKTGAEQFF. The DNA for the CDR3 is TGCAGTGCAAAAACAGGGGCTGAGCAGTTCTTC.

The chain uses TRBV10-3 and TRBJ1-2; 10 bases match TRBD1. The CDR3 has 14 residues. V lost 7 bases to trimming and J lost 4 bases; unmatched junction nucleotides: 6. CDR1 ENHRY and CDR2 SYGVKD come from the germline V gene. The CDR3 DNA sequence: TGTGCCATCAATCGGGACAGGGGAGCCTATGGCTACACCTTC. This translates into CAINRDRGAYGYTF.

This clone has a handful of counts. The V and J genes are TRBV7-6 and TRBJ1-5, with 11 bases matching TRBD1. Germline CDR1 reads SGHVS; CDR2 reads FNYEAQ. The trim removed 5 bases at V and 6 bases at J, leaving 9 bases unmatched. The CDR3 has 16 amino acids. CDR3 coding DNA: TGTGCCAGCAGCCCACGGGGGACAGGGGGTGTTCAGCCCCAGCATTTT. This sequence encodes CASSPRGTGGVQPQHF.

This chain joins TRBV28 and TRBJ1-3; 7 positions match TRBD1. V trimming: 6 bases; J trimming: 0 bases; junction bases outside the gene matches: 5. The germline CDR1 and CDR2 sequences are MDHEN and SYDVKM. The length of the CDR3 is 15 residues. CDR3 bases: TGTGCCAGCAGCCCCGACAGGGCCTCTGGAAACACCATATATTTT. Protein sequence: CASSPDRASGNTIYF. Together with reference TRBV28 and TRBJ1-3, the CDR3 gives the full variable domain: DVKVTQSSRYLVKRTGEKVFLECVQDMDHENMFWYRQDPGLGLRLIYFSYDVKMKEKGDIPEGYSVSREKKERFSLILESASTNQTSMYLCASSPDRASGNTIYFGEGSWLTVV.

This sequence joins TRBV6-5 and TRBJ2-5; D not resolved. Germline V CDR1 and CDR2: MNHEY, SVGAGI. The length of the CDR3 is 16 residues. V gave up 2 bases and J gave up 6 bases, with 19 bases separating them. DNA of the CDR3: TGTGCCAGCAGTTACAGAGCCAACTACCCCCATCAGACCCAGTACTTC. Its protein is CASSYRANYPHQTQYF.

This sequence joins TRBV6-5 and TRBJ2-1; 7 nucleotides match TRBD2. The CDR3 has 14 amino acids. Germline V CDR1 and CDR2: MNHEY, SVGAGI. V was clipped by 10 bases and J by 5 bases; unmatched bases: 11. CDR3 in amino acids: CAIKELAVDNEQFF. The CDR3 coding sequence is TGTGCCATCAAGGAGCTAGCGGTGGACAATGAGCAGTTCTTC.